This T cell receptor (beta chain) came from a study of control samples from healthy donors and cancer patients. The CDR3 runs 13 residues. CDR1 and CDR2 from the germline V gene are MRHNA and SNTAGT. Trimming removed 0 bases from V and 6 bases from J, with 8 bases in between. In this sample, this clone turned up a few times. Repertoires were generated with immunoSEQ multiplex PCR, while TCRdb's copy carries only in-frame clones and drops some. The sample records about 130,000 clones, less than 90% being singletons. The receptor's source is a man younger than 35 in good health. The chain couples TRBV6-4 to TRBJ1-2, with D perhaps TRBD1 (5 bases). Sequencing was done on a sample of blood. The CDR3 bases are TGTGCCAGCAGTGACTCGACAGCCGATGGCTACACCTTC. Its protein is CASSDSTADGYTF.